This TCR beta chain was observed in a study of cytomegalovirus exposure and HLA in healthy donors. Study overall: Drawn from HLA-typed donors, tens of millions of unique TCRs were held in an early data release.

Trimming cost V 1 base and J 4 bases, with 8 bases left between them. This CDR3 contains 13 residues. The germline V gene encodes CDR1 SGHVS and CDR2 FNYEAQ. In the PCR, 60 Vbeta and 13 Jbeta primers were used. The repertoire was sequenced with immunoSEQ multiplex PCR; TCRdb's copy has only in-frame clones and lacks some. In the table there are about 220,000 clones, around 80% of which are singletons. The V and J genes are TRBV7-6 and TRBJ2-7; D gene ambiguous. The sequencing input was PBMCs. The TCR comes from a boy aged 2 to 10 in good health and CMV-seronegative. In DNA, the CDR3 is TGTGCCAGCAGCTTAGGCCCGCTATACGAGCAGTACTTC. It encodes CASSLGPLYEQYF.